This TCR beta chain was observed in a study of response to subunit inactivated influenza vaccine. TCRdb called the RT-PCR reads again in MiXCR, with one record for every CDR3 protein. The table shows about 570,000 distinct CDR3 sequences, with around 11% occurring only once. Germline CDR1 is SGHAT and CDR2 is FQNNGV. CDR3 length: 14 residues. V was shortened by 6 bases and J by 5 bases, with 16 bases between the two germline ends. The same data also went into a second study, on T cells expressing NK-cell markers. Turning to that study: For TCR beta, cDNA was produced by 5'RACE template switching with UMIs. HCMV seropositivity characterized most of the eight sequenced donors, and seronegativity one. The study found dominant NKG2C+ clonotypes at about 1.0-7.5% of CD8+ T cells in 5 or 6 donors. In a few donors, dominant clonotypes made up 28.3-60.1% of CD3+CD56-NKG2C+ cells. HCMV specificity was not established for the expanded NKG2C+ T cell clones.

The sequences come from PBMCs from blood, collected on the day of vaccination. The chain employs TRBV11-2 and TRBJ2-5; a weak D match, TRBD1 (5 bases). The receptor comes from a man between 50 and 59 years old who received an inactivated influenza vaccine. CDR3 protein: CASSKNTGRETQYF. The CDR3 bases are TGTGCCAGCAGTAAAAACACAGGTCGGGAGACCCAGTACTTC.